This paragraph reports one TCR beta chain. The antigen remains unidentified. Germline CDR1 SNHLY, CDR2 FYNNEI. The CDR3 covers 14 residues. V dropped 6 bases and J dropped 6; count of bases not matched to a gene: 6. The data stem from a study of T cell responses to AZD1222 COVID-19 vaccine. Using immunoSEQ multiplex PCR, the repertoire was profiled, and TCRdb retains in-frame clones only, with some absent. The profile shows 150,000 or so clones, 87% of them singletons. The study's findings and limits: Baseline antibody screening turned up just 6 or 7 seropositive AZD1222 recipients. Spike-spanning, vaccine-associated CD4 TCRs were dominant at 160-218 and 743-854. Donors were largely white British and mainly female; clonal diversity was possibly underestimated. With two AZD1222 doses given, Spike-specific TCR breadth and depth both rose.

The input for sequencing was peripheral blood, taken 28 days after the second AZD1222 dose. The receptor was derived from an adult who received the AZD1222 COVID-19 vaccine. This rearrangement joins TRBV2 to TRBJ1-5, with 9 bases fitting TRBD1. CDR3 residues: CASRSQGAGQPQHF. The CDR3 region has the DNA TGTGCCAGCAGGTCACAGGGGGCCGGTCAGCCCCAGCATTTT.